This TCR beta chain is drawn from a study of human T cells and chemical hapten exposure. Study context: Weekly administration of diphenylcyclopropenone to the scalp of patients continued throughout the approximately 24-week study.

V was pared by 0 bases and J by 3 bases, with 15 bases between. Germline CDR1 is LGHNA and CDR2 is YSLEER. CDR3 size: 18 residues. Study-level findings and limits: Alopecia was present in the donors, so their immune response may differ from healthy people's. The study found that DPC sensitization did not change TCRs above 1 in 1000 frequency.

TCRdb used MiXCR to reprocess the RACE reads, holding one entry per CDR3 protein. The sample records over 55,000 distinct CDR3 sequences, 12% being singletons. The time point was: patch test 3, about 24 weeks after DPC sensitization. Treatment of the sample: therapeutic diphenylcyclopropenone sensitization with weekly scalp DPC. On this clonotype: Its antigen is unidentified.

The source material was whole blood, sampled in connection with sensitization to the hapten diphenylcyclopropenone (DPC). This chain connects TRBV4-3 to TRBJ2-6; no reliable D call. The clonotype was recovered from a man aged 25 to 40 with alopecia areata. Some clones in this sample may be carry-over from other donors' samples. In nucleotides, the CDR3 is TGCGCCAGCAGCCAAGATTTCGGTAGGGCGGATGGGGCCAACGTCCTGACTTTC. Protein sequence: CASSQDFGRADGANVLTF.